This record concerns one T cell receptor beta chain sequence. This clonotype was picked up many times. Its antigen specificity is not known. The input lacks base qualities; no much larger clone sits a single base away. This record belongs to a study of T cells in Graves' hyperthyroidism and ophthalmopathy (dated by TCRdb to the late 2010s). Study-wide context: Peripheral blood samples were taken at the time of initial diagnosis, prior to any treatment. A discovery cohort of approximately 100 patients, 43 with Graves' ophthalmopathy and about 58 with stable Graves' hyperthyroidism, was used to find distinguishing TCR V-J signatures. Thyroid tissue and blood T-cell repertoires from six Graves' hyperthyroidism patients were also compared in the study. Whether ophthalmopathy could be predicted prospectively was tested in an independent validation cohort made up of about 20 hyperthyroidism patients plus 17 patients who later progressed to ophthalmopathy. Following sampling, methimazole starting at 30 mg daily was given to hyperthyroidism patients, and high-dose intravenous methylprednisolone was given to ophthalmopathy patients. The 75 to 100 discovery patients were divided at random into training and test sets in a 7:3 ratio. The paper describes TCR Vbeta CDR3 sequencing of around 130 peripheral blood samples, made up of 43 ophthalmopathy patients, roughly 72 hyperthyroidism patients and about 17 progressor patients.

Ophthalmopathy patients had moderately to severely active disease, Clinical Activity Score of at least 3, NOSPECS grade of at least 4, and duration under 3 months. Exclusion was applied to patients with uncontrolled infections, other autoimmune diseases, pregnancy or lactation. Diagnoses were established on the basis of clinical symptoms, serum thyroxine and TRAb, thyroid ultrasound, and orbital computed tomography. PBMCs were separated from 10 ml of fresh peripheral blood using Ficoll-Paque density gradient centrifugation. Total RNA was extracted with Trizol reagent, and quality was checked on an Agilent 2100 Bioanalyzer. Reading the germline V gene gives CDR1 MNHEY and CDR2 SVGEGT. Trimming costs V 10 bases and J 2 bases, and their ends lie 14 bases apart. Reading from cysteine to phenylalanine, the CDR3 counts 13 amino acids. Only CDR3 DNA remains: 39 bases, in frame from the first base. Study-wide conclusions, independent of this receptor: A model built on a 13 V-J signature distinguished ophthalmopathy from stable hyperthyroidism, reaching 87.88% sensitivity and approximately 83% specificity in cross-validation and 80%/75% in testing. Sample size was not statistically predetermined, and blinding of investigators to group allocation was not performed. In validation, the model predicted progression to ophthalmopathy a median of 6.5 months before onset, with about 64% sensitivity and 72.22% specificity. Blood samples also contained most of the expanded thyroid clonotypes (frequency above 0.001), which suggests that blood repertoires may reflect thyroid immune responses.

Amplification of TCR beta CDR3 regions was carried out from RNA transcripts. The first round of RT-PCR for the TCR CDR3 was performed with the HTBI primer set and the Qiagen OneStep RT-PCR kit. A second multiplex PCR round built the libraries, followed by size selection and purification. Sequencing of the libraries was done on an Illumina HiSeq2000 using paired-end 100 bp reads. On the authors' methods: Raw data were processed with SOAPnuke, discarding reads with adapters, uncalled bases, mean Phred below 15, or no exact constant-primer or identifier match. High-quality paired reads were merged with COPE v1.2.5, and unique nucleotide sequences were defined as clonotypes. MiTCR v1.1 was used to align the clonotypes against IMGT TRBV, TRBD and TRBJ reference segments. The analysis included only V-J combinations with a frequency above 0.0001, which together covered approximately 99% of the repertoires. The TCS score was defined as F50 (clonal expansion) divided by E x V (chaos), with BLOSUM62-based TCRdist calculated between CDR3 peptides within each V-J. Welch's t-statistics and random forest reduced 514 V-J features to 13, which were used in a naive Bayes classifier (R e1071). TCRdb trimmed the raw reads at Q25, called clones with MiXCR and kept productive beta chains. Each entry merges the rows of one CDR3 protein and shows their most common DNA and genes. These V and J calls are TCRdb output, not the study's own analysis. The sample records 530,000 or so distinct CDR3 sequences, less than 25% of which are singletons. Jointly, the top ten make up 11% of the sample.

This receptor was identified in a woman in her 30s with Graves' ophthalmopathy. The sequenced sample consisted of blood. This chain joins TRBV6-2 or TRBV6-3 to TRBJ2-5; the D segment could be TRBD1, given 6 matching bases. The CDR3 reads CAMGASAQETQYF. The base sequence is TGTGCCATGGGGGCATCGGCTCAAGAGACCCAGTACTTC.